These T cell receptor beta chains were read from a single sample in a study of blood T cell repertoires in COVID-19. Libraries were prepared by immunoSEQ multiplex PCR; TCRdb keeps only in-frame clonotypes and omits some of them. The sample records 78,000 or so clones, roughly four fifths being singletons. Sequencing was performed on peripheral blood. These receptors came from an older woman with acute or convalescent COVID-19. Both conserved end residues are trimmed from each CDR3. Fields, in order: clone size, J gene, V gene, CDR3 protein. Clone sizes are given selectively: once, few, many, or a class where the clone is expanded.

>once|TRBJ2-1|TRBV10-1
ASSEVSGGSSYNEQF
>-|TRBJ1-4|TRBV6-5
ASAPGPTNEKLF
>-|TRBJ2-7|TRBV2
ASTRDRDFYEQY
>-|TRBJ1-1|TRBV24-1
ATAPGQVLNTEAF
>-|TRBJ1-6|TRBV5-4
ASSFDRGGAYNSPLH
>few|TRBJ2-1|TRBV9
ASSVVEGGPPYNEQF
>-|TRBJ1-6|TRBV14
ASSHGLADYNSPLH
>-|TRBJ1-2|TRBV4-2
ASSQEWTATYGYT
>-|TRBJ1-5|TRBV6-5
ASIRDRAGQPQH
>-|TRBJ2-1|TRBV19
ASSETSGVANEQF
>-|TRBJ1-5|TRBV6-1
ASSEARGPQH
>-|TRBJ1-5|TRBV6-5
ASSWGTAQH
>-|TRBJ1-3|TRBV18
ASSPVRGTIY
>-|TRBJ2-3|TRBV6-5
ASKTGGAGDTQY
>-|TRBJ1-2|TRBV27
ASSDVGGLVYGYT
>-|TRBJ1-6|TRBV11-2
ASTPGTGDSPLH
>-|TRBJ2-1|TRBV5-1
ASSFSGGQSYNEQF
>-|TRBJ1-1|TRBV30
AWSVQGRTEAF
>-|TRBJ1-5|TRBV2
ASSEIVGQPQH
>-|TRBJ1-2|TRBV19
ASSRDRGLGYGYT
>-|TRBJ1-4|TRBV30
AWSGGLRDNEKLF
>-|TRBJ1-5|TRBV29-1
SAAGQGDQPQH
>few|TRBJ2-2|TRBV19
ASSRDRGNTGELF
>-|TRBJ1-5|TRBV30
AWRKGQGLNQPQH
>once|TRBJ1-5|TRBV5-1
ASSLMGADQPQH
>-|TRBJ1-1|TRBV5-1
ASSTAGMNTEAF
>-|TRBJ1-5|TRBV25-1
ASSDYQLNQPQH
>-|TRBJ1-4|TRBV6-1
ASSERPGGAEKLF
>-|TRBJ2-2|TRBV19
ASTYRRQGADTGELF
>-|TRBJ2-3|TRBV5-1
ASSLRGTSGFTDTQY
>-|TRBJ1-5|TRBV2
ASRRDRGGNQPQH
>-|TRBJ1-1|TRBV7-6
ASSLGGTGRNTEAF
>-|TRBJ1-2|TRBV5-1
ASSLASGGGYT
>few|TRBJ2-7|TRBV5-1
ASSSGGYEQY
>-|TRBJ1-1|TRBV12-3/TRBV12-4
ASREAGGDAF
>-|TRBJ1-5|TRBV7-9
ASSLGQGISNQPQH
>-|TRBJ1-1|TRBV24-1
ATSETGLNTEAF
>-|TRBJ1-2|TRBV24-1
ATSDAGQGGYGYT
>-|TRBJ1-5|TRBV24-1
ATSSGQGINQPQH
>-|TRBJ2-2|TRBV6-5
ASSYSPRGNTGELF
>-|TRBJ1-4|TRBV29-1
SAGQVGEKLF